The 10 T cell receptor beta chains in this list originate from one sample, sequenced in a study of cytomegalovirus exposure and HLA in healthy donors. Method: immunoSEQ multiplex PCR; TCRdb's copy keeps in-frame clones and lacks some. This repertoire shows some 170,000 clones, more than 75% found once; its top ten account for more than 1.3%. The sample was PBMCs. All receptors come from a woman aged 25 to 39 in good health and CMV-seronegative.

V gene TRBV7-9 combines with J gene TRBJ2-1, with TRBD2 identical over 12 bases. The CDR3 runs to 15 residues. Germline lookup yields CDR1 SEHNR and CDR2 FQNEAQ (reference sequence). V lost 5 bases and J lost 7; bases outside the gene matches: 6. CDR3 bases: TGTGCCAGCAGCCGCACTAGCGGGGGGTCTAATGAGCAGTTCTTC. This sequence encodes CASSRTSGGSNEQFF.

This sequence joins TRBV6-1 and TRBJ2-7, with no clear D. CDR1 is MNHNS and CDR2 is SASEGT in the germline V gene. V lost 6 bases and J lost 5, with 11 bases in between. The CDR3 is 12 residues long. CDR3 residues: CASSVSRDEQYF. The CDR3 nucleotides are TGTGCCAGCAGCGTCTCGAGAGACGAGCAGTACTTC.

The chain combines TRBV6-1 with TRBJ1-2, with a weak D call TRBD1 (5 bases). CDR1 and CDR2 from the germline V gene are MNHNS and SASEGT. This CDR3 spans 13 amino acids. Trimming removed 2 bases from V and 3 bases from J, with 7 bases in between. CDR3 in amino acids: CASSETGDYGYTF. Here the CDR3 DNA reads TGTGCCAGCAGTGAAACGGGGGACTATGGCTACACCTTC.

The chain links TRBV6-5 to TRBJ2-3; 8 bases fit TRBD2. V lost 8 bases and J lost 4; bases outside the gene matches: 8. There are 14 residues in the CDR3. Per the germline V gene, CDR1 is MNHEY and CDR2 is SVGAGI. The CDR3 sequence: CASGFAGGSDTQYF. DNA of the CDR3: TGTGCCAGCGGTTTTGCGGGGGGCTCAGATACGCAGTATTTT.

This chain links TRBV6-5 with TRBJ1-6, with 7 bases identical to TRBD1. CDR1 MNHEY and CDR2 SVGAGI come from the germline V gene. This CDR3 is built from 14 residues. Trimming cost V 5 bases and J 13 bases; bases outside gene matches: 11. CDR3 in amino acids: CASSRTGEGDPLHF. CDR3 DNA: TGTGCCAGCAGTCGGACAGGAGAAGGAGATCCCCTCCACTTT.

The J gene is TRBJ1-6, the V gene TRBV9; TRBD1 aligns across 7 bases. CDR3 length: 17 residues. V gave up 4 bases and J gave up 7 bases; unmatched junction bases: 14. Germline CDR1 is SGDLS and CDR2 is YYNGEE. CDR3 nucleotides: TGTGCCAGCAGCCCAAAGGTCCGCGGGACAGTGAATTCACCCCTCCACTTT. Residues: CASSPKVRGTVNSPLHF. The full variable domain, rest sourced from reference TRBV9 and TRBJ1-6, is DSGVTQTPKHLITATGQRVTLRCSPRSGDLSVYWYQQSLDQGLQFLIQYYNGEERAKGNILERFSAQQFPDLHSELNLSSLELGDSALYFCASSPKVRGTVNSPLHFGNGTRLTVT.

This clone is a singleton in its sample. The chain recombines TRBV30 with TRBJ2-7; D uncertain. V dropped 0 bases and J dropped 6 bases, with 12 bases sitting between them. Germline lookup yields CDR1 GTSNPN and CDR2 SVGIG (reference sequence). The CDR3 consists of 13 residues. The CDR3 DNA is TGTGCCTGGAGTGTACGCGCCGCCGGCGAGCAGTACTTC. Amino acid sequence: CAWSVRAAGEQYF. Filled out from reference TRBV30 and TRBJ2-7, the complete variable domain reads SQTIHQWPATLVQPVGSPLSLECTVEGTSNPNLYWYRQAAGRGLQLLFYSVGIGQISSEVPQNLSASRPQDRQFILSSKKLLLSDSGFYLCAWSVRAAGEQYFGPGTRLTVT.

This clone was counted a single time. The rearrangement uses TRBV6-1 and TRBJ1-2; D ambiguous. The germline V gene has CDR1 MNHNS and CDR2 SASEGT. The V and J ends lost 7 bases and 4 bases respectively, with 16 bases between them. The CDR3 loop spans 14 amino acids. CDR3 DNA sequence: TGTGCCAGCATCAAGCTCGGGTCCATCTATGGCTACACCTTC. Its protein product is CASIKLGSIYGYTF.

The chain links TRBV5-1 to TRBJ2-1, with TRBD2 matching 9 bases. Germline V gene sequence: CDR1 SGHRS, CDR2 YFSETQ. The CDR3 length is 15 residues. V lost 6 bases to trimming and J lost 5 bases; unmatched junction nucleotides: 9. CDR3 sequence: CASTPGGGANNEQFF. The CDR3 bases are TGCGCCAGCACCCCAGGCGGGGGGGCCAACAATGAGCAGTTCTTC.

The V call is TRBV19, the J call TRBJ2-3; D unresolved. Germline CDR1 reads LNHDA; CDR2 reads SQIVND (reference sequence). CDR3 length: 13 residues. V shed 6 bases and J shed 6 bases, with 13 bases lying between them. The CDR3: CASSRMFRDTQYF. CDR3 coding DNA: TGTGCCAGTAGCCGAATGTTCAGGGATACGCAGTATTTT.